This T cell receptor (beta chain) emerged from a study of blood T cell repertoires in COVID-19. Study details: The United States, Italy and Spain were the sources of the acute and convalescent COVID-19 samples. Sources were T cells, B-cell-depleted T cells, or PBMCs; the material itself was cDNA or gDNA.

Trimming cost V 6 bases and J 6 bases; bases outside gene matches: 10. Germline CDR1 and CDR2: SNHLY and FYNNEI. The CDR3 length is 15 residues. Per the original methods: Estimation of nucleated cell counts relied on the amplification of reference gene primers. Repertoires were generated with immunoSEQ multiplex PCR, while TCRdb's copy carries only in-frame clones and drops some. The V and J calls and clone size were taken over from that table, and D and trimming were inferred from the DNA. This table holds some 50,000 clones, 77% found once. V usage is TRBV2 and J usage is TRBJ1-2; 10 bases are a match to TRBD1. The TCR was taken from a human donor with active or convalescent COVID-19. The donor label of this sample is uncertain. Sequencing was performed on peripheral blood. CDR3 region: CASRGGTGATNGYTF. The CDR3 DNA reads TGTGCCAGCAGGGGGGGGACAGGGGCGACGAATGGCTACACCTTC.